Included here is one TCR beta chain sequence, with context. The sample is drawn from a study of blood T cell repertoires in COVID-19. The method was immunoSEQ multiplex PCR; TCRdb's version includes in-frame clones alone and lacks a portion of them. The sample lists roughly 56,000 clones; over 90% were seen once. This CDR3 contains 14 residues. V was pared by 4 bases and J by 4 bases, with 4 bases of the junction left unmatched. Germline lookup yields CDR1 SGHNT and CDR2 YENEEA. This TCR derives from a man in his fifties or sixties with active COVID-19. The chain recombines TRBV11-3 with TRBJ2-1; 7 bases are shared with TRBD2. Sequenced material: peripheral blood. CDR3: CASSSPGLYNEQFF. CDR3 bases: TGTGCCAGCAGCTCGCCGGGACTATACAATGAGCAGTTCTTC.